This T cell receptor beta chain is drawn from a study of human T cells and chemical hapten exposure (dated by TCRdb to the early 2020s). Regarding the study in general: For sensitization, 2% DPC in acetone was applied to a 2 cm by 2 cm area of upper inner arm skin. Throughout the study period of around 25 weeks, patients also received therapeutic DPC doses to the scalp every week. Patch tests used Finn chambers with 0.01% DPC on the upper back, scored after 6 days by International Contact Dermatitis Research Group standards. The mostly female patient cohort included alopecia areata with under or over 50% scalp involvement, alopecia totalis and alopecia universalis. Libraries were pooled for sequencing, and variation in per-sample TCR yields was attributed mainly to small differences in library volumes within the pool. This study followed changes in the peripheral blood TCR repertoire in vivo during primary and secondary sensitization of alopecia patients to the hapten diphenylcyclopropenone (DPC). Blood samples were taken from patients before sensitization (week 0) and then at 2, 6 and about 24 weeks after DPC sensitization. Blood for TCR sequencing was provided by twenty-nine alopecia patients at one to four time points (pre-sensitization, 2, 6 and 24 weeks).

Clipping removes 5 bases from V and 5 bases from J, with 5 as the unmatched junction base count. The CDR3, cysteine through phenylalanine, is 14 amino acids long. Here the CDR3 DNA is all that survives: 42 bases in frame from base 1. In the germline V gene, CDR1 corresponds to SGHTA and CDR2 to FQGNSA. This clonotype was observed many times. It lacks a known antigen. Per-base quality was not reported, and no clone a single base away is much larger than it. Library preparation employed RACE. The reads were generated on a NextSeq 500. During library preparation, unique molecular identifiers were attached to individual cDNA molecules so that TCRs could be counted in a quantitative, reproducible way. For every blood RNA sample, sequencing covered both the TCR alpha and TCR beta chains. Per the authors' processing: A median of approximately 96,000 TCRs per sample was observed, with a range of roughly 23,224 to 750,000. The Decombinator software suite was used to annotate the V, J and CDR3 of the TCR reads. For the PS versus PT1 abundance plots, all samples were subsampled to the same number of TCRs (28,000). Expanded TCRs were defined as absent before sensitization and observed at least eight times at the 2-week time point. The public reads were reanalyzed by TCRdb: fastp trimming at Q25, MiXCR alignment, in-frame beta chains only. Identical CDR3 protein sequences are pooled into one entry, listed with their most common genes and DNA. TCRdb's processing, not the authors', yielded these V and J calls. The sample profile shows approximately 82,000 distinct CDR3 sequences; about 12% of them were found once. In total, the top ten clones hold 3% to 4% of the sample.

In light of the paper, this sample's time point label describes: patch test 1, 2 weeks after DPC sensitization. The sample's treatment or condition, from its label and the paper: therapeutic diphenylcyclopropenone sensitization with weekly scalp DPC. Blood at each patch-test visit was drawn before the patch test was applied. Patients were eligible if aged 18 to 70, diagnosed with alopecia and judged suitable for DPC therapy, and pregnant patients were excluded. Unfractionated whole blood was collected in Tempus Blood RNA tubes, and total RNA was extracted from that blood. What the work shows at the level of the full study, not this receptor alone: The number of PT1 expanded TCRs positively correlated with patch test score, significant at thresholds 8, 16 and 32 but not 4. All patients had alopecia, a presumed autoimmune disease, so their immune response might differ from that of healthy individuals. The number of TCRs above 1 in 1000 frequency did not change with DPC sensitization; there was no evidence of global repertoire structure alterations. Compared with pre-sensitization or healthy control sets, expanded TCRs formed significantly more large CDR3 similarity clusters, which is consistent with antigen-driven responses. Repeated subsampling changed both the strength of the expansion versus patch-test correlation and the threshold at which the correlation became significant.

The V and J segments used are TRBV7-2 and TRBJ2-5, and 10 junctional nucleotides match TRBD2. This TCR was recovered from a woman aged 55-70 years with alopecia areata. Some clones in this sample may be carry-over from other donors' samples. The material sequenced was whole blood, taken in connection with sensitization to the hapten diphenylcyclopropenone (DPC). The sequenced DNA: TGTGCCAGCAGCCTTACTAGCGGGGTCGAGACCCAGTACTTC. Its translation is CASSLTSGVETQYF.